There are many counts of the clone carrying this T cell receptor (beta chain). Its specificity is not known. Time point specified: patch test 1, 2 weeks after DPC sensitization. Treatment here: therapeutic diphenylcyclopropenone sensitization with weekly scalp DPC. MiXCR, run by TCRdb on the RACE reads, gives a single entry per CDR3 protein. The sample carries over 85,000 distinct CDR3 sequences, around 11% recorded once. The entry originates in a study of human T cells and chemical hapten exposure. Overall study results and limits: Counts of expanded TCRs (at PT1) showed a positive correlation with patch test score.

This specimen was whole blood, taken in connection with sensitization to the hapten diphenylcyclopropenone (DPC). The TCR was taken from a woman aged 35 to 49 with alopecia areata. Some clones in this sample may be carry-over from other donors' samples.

CDR3 amino acids: CASSSPGPLNEQFF. The CDR3 DNA follows: TGTGCCAGCAGTTCTCCCGGACCCTTAAATGAGCAGTTCTTC. This chain connects TRBV28 to TRBJ2-1; no clear D gene. Germline lookup yields CDR1 MDHEN and CDR2 SYDVKM. V lost 4 bases to trimming and J lost 7 bases, with 14 bases between them. There are 14 residues in the CDR3.